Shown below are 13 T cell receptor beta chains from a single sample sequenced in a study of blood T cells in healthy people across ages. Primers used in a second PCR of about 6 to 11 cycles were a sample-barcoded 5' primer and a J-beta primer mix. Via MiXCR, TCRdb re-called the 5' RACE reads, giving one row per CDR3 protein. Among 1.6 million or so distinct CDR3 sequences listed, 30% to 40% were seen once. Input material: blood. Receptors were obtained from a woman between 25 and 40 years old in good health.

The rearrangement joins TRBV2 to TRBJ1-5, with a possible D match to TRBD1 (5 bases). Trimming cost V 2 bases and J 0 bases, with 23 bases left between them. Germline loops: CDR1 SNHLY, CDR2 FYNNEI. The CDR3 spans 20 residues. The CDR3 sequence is CASSESSGFGTDYSNQPQHF. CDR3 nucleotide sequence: TGTGCCAGCAGTGAATCATCGGGGTTCGGGACGGATTATAGCAATCAGCCCCAGCATTTT.

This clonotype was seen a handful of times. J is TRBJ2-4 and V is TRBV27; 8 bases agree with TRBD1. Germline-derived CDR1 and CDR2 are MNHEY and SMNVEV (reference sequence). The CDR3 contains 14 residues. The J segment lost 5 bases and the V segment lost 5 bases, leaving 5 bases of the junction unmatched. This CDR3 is CASSLTGAQNIQYF. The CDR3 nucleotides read TGTGCCAGCAGTCTGACAGGGGCCCAAAACATTCAGTACTTC.

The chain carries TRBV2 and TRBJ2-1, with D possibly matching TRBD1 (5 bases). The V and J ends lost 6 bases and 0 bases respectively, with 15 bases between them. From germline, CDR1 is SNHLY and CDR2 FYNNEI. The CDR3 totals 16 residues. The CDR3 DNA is TGTGCCAGCAGGGGGCTGCCGTTAGGCTCCTACAATGAGCAGTTCTTC. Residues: CASRGLPLGSYNEQFF.

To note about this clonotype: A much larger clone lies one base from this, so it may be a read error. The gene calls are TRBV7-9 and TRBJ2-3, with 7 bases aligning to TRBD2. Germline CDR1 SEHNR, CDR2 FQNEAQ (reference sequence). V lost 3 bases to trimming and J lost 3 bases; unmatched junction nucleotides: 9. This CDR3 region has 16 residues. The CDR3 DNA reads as TGTGCCAGCAGCTTGGGACGAGCGGGGCTAACAGATACGCAGTATTTT. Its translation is CASSLGRAGLTDTQYF.

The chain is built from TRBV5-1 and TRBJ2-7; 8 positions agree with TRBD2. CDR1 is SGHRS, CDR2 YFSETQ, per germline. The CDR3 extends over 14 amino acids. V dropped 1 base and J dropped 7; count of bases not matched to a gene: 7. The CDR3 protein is CASSLKIGGGEQYF. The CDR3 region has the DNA TGCGCCAGCAGCTTGAAGATCGGGGGGGGAGAGCAGTACTTC.

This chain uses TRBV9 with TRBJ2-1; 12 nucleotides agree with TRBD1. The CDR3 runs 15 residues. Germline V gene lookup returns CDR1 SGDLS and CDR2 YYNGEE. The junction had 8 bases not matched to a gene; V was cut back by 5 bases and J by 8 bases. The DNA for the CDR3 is TGTGCCAGCAGTCCGGTGGGGACAGGGGGCCATGAGCAGTTCTTC. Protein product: CASSPVGTGGHEQFF. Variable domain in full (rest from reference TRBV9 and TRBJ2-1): DSGVTQTPKHLITATGQRVTLRCSPRSGDLSVYWYQQSLDQGLQFLIQYYNGEERAKGNILERFSAQQFPDLHSELNLSSLELGDSALYFCASSPVGTGGHEQFFGPGTRLTVL.

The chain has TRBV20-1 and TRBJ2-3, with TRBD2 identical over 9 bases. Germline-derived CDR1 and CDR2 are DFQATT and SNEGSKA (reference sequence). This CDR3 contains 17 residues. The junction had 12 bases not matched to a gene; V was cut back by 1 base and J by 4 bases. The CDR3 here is CSARGQRSGSFADTQYF. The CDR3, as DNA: TGCAGTGCTAGAGGCCAACGTAGCGGGAGTTTTGCAGATACGCAGTATTTT.

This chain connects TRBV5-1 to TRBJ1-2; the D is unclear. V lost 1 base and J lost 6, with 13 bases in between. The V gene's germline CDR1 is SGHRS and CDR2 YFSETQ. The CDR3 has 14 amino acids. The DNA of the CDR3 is TGCGCCAGCAGCTTGAACGGGGTGCGGCATGGCTACACCTTC. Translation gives CASSLNGVRHGYTF.

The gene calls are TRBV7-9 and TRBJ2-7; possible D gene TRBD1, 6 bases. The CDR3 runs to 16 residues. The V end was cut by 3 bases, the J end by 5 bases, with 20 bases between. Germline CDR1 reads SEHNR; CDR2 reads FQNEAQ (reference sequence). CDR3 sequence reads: CASSLGRTVLSHEQYF. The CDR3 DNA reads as TGTGCCAGCAGCTTGGGCCGGACAGTGCTGTCCCACGAGCAGTACTTC.

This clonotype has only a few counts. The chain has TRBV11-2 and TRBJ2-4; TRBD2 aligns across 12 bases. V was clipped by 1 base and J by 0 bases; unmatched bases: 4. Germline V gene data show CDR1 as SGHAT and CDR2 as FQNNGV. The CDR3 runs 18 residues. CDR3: CASSLGTSGDLAKNIQYF. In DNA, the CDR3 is TGTGCCAGCAGCTTAGGGACTAGCGGGGATCTAGCCAAAAACATTCAGTACTTC.

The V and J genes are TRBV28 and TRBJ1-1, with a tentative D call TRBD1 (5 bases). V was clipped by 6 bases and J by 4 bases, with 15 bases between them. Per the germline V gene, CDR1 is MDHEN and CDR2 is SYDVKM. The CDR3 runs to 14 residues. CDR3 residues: CASRGGVTVTEAFF. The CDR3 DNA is TGTGCCAGCAGGGGGGGGGTAACGGTCACTGAAGCTTTCTTT.

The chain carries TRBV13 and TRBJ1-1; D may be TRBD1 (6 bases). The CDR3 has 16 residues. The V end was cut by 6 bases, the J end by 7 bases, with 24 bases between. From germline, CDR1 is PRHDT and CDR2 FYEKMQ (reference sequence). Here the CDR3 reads CASSYTVGRGGGEAFF. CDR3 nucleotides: TGTGCCAGCAGTTATACAGTCGGCAGGGGAGGAGGTGAAGCTTTCTTT.

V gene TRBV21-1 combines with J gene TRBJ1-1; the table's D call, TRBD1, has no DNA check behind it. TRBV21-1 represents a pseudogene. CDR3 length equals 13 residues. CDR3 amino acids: CASRDRVFSGAFF. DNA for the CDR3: TGTGCCAGCAGGGACCGGGTCTTCTCCGGGGCTTTCTTT.